Below, one T cell receptor (beta chain) is given with its context. The antigen is undetermined. These data belong to a study of early T cells in non-severe SARS-CoV-2 infection. Study-level points and caveats: The study's VDJdb matching favored anti-spike CD8 responses and missed private and CD4 specificities.

Individual cDNA molecules carried attached unique molecular identifiers. In TCRdb, the 5' RACE reads were re-called with MiXCR into one record per CDR3 protein. This sample has 50,000 to 60,000 distinct CDR3 sequences, with around 7% found just once. Germline CDR1 is SQVTM and CDR2 is ANQGSEA. V was trimmed by 7 bases and J by 12 bases, leaving 10 bases between them. The CDR3 is made up of 9 amino acids. The specimen comprised whole blood, sampled at baseline. The chain recombines TRBV29-1 with TRBJ2-1, with D hard to call. This sequence was found in an adult who was a healthcare worker with PCR-confirmed SARS-CoV-2 infection or an uninfected control (not recorded which). As DNA, the CDR3 is TGCAGCGCTGGGGAAGGGCAGTTCTTC. Translation: CSAGEGQFF.